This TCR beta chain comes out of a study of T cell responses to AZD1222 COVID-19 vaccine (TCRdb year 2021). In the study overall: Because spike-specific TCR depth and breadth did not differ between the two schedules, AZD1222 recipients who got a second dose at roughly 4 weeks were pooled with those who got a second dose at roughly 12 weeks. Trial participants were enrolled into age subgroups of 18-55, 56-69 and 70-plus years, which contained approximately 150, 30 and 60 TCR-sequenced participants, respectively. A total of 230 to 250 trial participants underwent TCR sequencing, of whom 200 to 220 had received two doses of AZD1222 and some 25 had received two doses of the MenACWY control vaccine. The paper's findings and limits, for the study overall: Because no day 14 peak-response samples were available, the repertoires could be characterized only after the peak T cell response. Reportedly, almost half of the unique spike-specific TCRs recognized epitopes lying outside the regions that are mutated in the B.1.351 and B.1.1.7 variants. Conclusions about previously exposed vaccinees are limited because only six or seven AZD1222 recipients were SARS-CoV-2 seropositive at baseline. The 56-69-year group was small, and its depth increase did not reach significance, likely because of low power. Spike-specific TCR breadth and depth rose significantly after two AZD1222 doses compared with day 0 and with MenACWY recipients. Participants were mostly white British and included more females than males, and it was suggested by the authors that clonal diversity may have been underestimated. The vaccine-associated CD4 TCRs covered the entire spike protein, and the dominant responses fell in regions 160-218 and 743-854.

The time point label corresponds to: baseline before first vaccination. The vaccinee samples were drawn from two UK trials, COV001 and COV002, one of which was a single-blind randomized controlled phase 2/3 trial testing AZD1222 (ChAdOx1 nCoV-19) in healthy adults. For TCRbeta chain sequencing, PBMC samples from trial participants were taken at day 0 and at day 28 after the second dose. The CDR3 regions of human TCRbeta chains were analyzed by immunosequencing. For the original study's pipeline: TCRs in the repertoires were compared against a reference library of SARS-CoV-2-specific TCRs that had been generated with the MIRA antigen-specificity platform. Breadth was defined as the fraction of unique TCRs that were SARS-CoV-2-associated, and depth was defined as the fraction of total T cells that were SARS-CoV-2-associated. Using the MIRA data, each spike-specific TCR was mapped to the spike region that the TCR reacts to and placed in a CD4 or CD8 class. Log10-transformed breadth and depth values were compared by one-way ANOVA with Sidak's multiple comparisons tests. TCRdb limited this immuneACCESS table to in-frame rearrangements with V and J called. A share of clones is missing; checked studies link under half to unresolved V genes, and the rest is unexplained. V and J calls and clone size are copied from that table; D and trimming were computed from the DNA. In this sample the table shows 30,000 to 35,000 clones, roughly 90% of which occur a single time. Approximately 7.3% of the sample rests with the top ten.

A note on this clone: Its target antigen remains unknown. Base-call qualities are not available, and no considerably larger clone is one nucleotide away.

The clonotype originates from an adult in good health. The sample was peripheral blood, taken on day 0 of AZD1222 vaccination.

The DNA sequence is TGTGCCAGCAGCTTATTGGGGTATAATTCACCCCTCCACTTT. It translates to CASSLLGYNSPLHF. This chain is built from TRBV7-2 and TRBJ1-6; the D gene remains uncertain. CDR1 SGHTA and CDR2 FQGNSA were looked up in the germline V gene. The CDR3 runs 14 residues from the cysteine to the phenylalanine. Only the CDR3 region is kept as DNA, spanning 42 bases read in frame from base 1. V is pared back by 2 bases and J by 4 bases, with 6 bases lying between the germline termini.